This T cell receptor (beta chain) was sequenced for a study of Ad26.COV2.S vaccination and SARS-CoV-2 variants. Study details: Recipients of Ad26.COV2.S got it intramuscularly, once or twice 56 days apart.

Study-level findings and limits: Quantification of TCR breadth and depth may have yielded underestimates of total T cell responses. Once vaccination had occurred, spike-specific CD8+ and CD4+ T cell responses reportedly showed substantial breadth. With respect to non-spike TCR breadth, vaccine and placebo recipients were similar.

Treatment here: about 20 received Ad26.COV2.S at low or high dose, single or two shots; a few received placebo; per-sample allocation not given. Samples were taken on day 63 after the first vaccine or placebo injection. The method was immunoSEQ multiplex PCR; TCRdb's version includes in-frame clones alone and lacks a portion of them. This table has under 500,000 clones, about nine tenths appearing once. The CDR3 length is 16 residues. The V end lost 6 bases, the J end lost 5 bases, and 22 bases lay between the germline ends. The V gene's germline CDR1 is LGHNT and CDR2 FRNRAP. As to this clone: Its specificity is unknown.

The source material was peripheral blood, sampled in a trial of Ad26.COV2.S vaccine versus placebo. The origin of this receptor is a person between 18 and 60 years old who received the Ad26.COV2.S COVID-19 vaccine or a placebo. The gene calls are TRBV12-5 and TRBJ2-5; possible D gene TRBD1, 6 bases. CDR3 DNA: TGTGCTAGTGGCCGCCCTGGTGCCACAGGGTTGGAGACCCAGTACTTC. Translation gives CASGRPGATGLETQYF.